This TCR beta chain was identified during a study of neoadjuvant anti-PD-1 for oral cavity cancer. Study context: Patients mostly received three to four biweekly nivolumab doses at 3 mg/kg before surgery.

Germline CDR1 MGHRA, CDR2 YSYEKL. The V and J ends lost 0 bases and 10 bases respectively, with 7 bases between them. The CDR3 is made up of 13 amino acids. Study-wide points: Pretreatment Treg/Th17 ratio correlated inversely with post-treatment tumor clonality.

As regards this clone: Antigen: not known.

The data were produced by immunoSEQ multiplex PCR, yet TCRdb's version contains in-frame clones alone and is incomplete. In the table there are some 71,000 clones, approximately 82% of which are singletons. The patients had HPV-negative, locally advanced oral cavity squamous cell carcinoma. J is TRBJ2-6 and V is TRBV4-1; D remains unclear. The sample in question was PBMCs, obtained before nivolumab (anti-PD-1) treatment. This clonotype originated in a person aged 40-85 years with oral cavity squamous cell carcinoma. The CDR3 spells CASSQDPINVLTF. The CDR3 coding sequence is TGCGCCAGCAGCCAAGATCCAATTAACGTCCTGACTTTC.